This entry features one T cell receptor beta chain sequence. This specimen belongs to a study of blood T cell repertoires in COVID-19. Study-level information: Acute and convalescent COVID-19 samples came from the United States, Italy and Spain. PBMCs, B-cell-depleted T cells, or T cells provided the cDNA or gDNA that made up the material.

Trimming shortened V by 4 bases and J by 5 bases, and 6 bases separated the two germline ends. CDR1 SNHLY and CDR2 FYNNEI come from the germline V gene. There are 13 residues in the CDR3. In the original analysis: How many nucleated cells were present was estimated from reference gene primer amplification. Libraries were prepared by immunoSEQ multiplex PCR; TCRdb keeps only in-frame clonotypes and omits some of them. V, J and clone size derive from that table, while D and trimming were established from the DNA sequence. The sample consists of about 49,000 clones, more than 85% of them appearing once.

The V call is TRBV2, the J call TRBJ1-6; no firm D call. This receptor was obtained from a man aged 35-49 years with active COVID-19. The sequencing input was peripheral blood. The CDR3 DNA sequence: TGTGCCAGCAGTGCAGAAAATAATTCACCCCTCCACTTT. Protein: CASSAENNSPLHF.